This T cell receptor (beta chain) emerged from a study of a mutant IDH1 vaccine in newly diagnosed glioma. About the study: Patients in the study were vaccinated eight times, receiving shots in weeks 1, 3, 5, 7, 11, 15, 19 and 23. Vaccines were first given 4-6 weeks after radiotherapy alone, or with temozolomide cycles. It was radiotherapy, temozolomide, or both that patients received previously, with most receiving both.

Noted time point: week 11, during vaccination. Mutant IDH1 20-mer peptide, at 300 ug, made up each vaccine dose, with topical imiquimod. Profiling relied on immunoSEQ multiplex PCR, and the TCRdb table lists in-frame clones only, not all of them. The table lists about 62,000 clones, about nine tenths of them singletons. As concerns this clone: The antigen remains unidentified.

The CDR3 loop spans 16 amino acids. V was clipped by 1 base and J by 3 bases, with 13 bases between them. The V gene's germline CDR1 is SGHAT and CDR2 FQNNGV. The starting material was PBMCs, obtained from a glioma patient whose treatment included an IDH1 peptide vaccine. This clonotype was obtained from a man between 35 and 55 years old with glioma. The chain joins TRBV11-2 to TRBJ2-1, with a weak D call TRBD1 (6 bases). CDR3 sequence (DNA): TGTGCCAGCAGCTTAGGGCCAGGGGCGGGCTACAATGAGCAGTTCTTC. This codes for CASSLGPGAGYNEQFF.